This entry describes one T cell receptor beta chain. It lacks a known antigen. No quality values exist for individual bases; no much larger clone is one base distant. The data belong to a study of blood T cell repertoires in COVID-19 (dated by TCRdb to about 2020). At the level of the whole study: The collaborator samples originated in the United States, Italy and Spain and spanned the acute and convalescent phases of COVID-19. Where HLA class I and class II types were available, the types were taken from metadata supplied by the sample provider, not from assay-based typing. A freely available public database, intended as a resource for researchers studying the immune response to SARS-CoV-2, is where the repertoires were released. The material from the prospective study consisted of cDNA or gDNA derived from T cells, B-cell-depleted T cells, or PBMCs. A de-identified subject ID, COVID-19 status, age in years and sex were almost always included in the sample metadata. Subjects who had been exposed to COVID-19, were actively infected with it, or had recovered from it provided the deeply sampled blood TCRbeta repertoires that made up the dataset. The samples were drawn from two sources: the first 160 participants of the ongoing ImmuneRACE study, and 950 to 1,500 subjects contributed by 6 global collaborators.

The collaborating institutions used their own protocols to collect whole blood in K2EDTA tubes. For TCRbeta analysis, collaborators shipped samples as frozen whole blood, isolated PBMCs, or DNA extracted from either of those sample types. At the junction V is shortened by 5 bases and J by 3 bases; bases outside the gene matches: 7. Looking up the germline V gene (reference sequence) yields CDR1 GTSNPN and CDR2 SVGIG. The CDR3 spans 13 residues, from the cysteine through the phenylalanine. Only CDR3 DNA remains: 39 bases, in frame from the first base. What the authors observed across the whole study: Clinical and demographic metadata were provided uncurated, with the amount varying by source and participant.

TCRbeta CDR3 regions were amplified from genomic DNA using the immunoSEQ Assay, a bias-controlled multiplex PCR. In the authors' own workflow: The number of nucleated cells in each sample was estimated by amplification of reference gene primers within the assay. To quantify the absolute abundance of each unique TCRbeta CDR3 rearrangement, sequence reads were collapsed and filtered. For each sample, productive Simpson clonality was calculated by taking the square root of Simpson's diversity index across productive rearrangements. The source is immuneACCESS, and TCRdb retained only in-frame sequences with V and J called. Part of the clones is not carried over; for the studies checked, unresolved V genes explain less than half of this, and the remainder is unexplained. Clone size and the V and J calls come from that table; the DNA yielded D and trimming. Counted in this sample were nearly 100,000 clones; less than 85% of them appeared once. The ten top clones hold roughly a sixth of the sample.

The sequence derives from a woman in her sixties with acute or convalescent COVID-19. Here the chain combines TRBV30 and TRBJ2-7, with TRBD2 identical over 7 junction bases. The source material was peripheral blood. The CDR3 has the sequence CAWASGSFYEQYF. The DNA is as follows: TGTGCCTGGGCTAGCGGATCCTTCTACGAGCAGTACTTC.